Shown below are 2 T cell receptor beta chains from a single sample sequenced in a study of tumor and adjacent non-tumor tissue in lung cancer. No cell sorting was done before RNA was extracted from the tissue. The library came from three nested PCR rounds adapted from ARM-PCR protocols. One entry per CDR3 protein, called by TCRdb with MiXCR from the multiplex PCR reads. The sample has over 100,000 distinct CDR3 sequences; approximately 82% are singletons. Source material: lung tumor tissue. The origin of the receptors is a woman aged 55-75 years with non-small cell lung cancer.

The chain uses TRBV12-3 or TRBV12-4 and TRBJ2-7, with D maybe TRBD1 (6 bases). Trimming took off 8 bases at V and 4 bases at J, with 12 bases between the two ends. The CDR3 spans 12 residues. The DNA of the CDR3 is TGTGCCAGCGGTCGACAGGCATACGAGCAGTACTTC. Protein: CASGRQAYEQYF.

This clonotype has only one observation. The chain has TRBV29-1 and TRBJ1-1, with 8 bases aligning to TRBD1. V shed 7 bases, J shed 4 bases, and the junction held 14 bases outside the gene matches. Germline V gives CDR1 SQVTM, CDR2 ANQGSEA. The CDR3 loop spans 15 amino acids. The CDR3 nucleotides are TGCAGCGCCGACTGGTTGGGACAGGATGGCACTGAAGCTTTCTTT. Its protein product is CSADWLGQDGTEAFF. Filled out from reference TRBV29-1 and TRBJ1-1, the complete variable domain reads SAVISQKPSRDICQRGTSLTIQCQVDSQVTMMFWYRQQPGQSLTLIATANQGSEATYESGFVIDKFPISRPNLTFSTLTVSNMSPEDSSIYLCSADWLGQDGTEAFFGQGTRLTVV.